The T cell receptor (beta chain) under discussion was sequenced for a study of molecular identifiers for immune sequencing clone quantification. This clonotype was recorded at least ten times. Its antigen is as yet unknown. With 0 bases removed from V and 0 bases from J, the gap between germline ends came to 9 bases. The germline V gene encodes CDR1 GTSNPN and CDR2 SVGIG (reference sequence). The CDR3 length is 14 residues. Whole-study results and caveats: Jurkat TCR RNA spiked in from one cell could reportedly be detected among about 1.1 million naive cells. Barcode collisions between identical TCR molecules could shrink estimates of highly expanded clone sizes.

Methods described previously were used for bulk TCR libraries, and listed TCR primers were applied. TCRdb called the PCR reads again in MiXCR, with one record for every CDR3 protein. Of under 650,000 distinct CDR3 sequences listed, 15% to 20% are singletons. Naive CD8 T cells were sorted as CD8+CD4-CCR7+CD45RA+. The sample taken for sequencing was naive CD8+ T cells from blood, with Jurkat cell RNA spiked in. Subset given: FACS-sorted CD8+CD4-CCR7+CD45RA+ naive T cells. The TCR sequence derives from a human donor in good health. Some libraries in this study had Jurkat cell RNA spiked in. The chain uses TRBV30 and TRBJ2-7, with D perhaps TRBD1 (5 bases). CDR3 bases: TGTGCCTGGAGTGTCAAGGGGCGCTCCTACGAGCAGTACTTC. It translates to CAWSVKGRSYEQYF.